Below, 20 T cell receptor beta chains from the same sample are listed, as sequenced in a study of cytomegalovirus exposure and HLA in healthy donors. 13 Jbeta primers and 60 Vbeta primers were used for the PCR. Sequenced by immunoSEQ multiplex PCR; TCRdb stores in-frame clones only, minus some. This table has 150,000 to 200,000 clones, under 85% appearing once. Sequencing was carried out using PBMCs. These TCRs come from a young man in good health and CMV-seronegative.

The V and J genes are TRBV7-3 and TRBJ2-1, with a weak D call TRBD2 (6 bases). Germline V gene sequence: CDR1 SGHTA, CDR2 FQGTGA. Trimming removed 5 bases from V and 6 bases from J, with 14 bases in between. This CDR3 region has 14 residues. The CDR3 spells CASSADGTLNEQFF. The DNA for the CDR3 is TGTGCCAGCAGCGCGGACGGGACTCTCAATGAGCAGTTCTTC.

This rearrangement joins TRBV6-1 to TRBJ1-5; D uncertain. CDR1 is MNHNS, CDR2 SASEGT, per germline. CDR3 length equals 10 residues. Trimming left V 9 bases short and J 3 bases short, with 3 bases between. Written as DNA, the CDR3 is TGTGCCAGTAACAATCAGCCCCAGCATTTT. Protein: CASNNQPQHF.

The chain couples TRBV7-9 to TRBJ2-7; 7 bases map to TRBD1. The V gene's germline CDR1 is SEHNR and CDR2 FQNEAQ (reference sequence). CDR3 length: 13 amino acids. The V and J ends lost 6 bases and 3 bases, in that order; junction bases with no gene match: 5. The CDR3 DNA sequence: TGTGCCAGCAGAGCCGGGACAGACTACGAGCAGTACTTC. The encoded protein is CASRAGTDYEQYF.

This clone has just a few counts. V gene TRBV28 combines with J gene TRBJ1-2, with TRBD1 as a possible D gene (6 bases). V lost 4 bases and J lost 3, with 9 bases in between. Germline lookup yields CDR1 MDHEN and CDR2 SYDVKM. The CDR3 totals 13 residues. The DNA for the CDR3 is TGTGCCAGCAGTTCCCCAGGGGACTATGGCTACACCTTC. Encoded protein: CASSSPGDYGYTF.

The chain is built from TRBV4-3 and TRBJ1-5, with 7 bases matching TRBD1. V gave up 1 base and J gave up 0 bases; unmatched junction bases: 0. Germline CDR1 and CDR2: LGHNA and YSLEER. The CDR3 has 15 amino acids. The CDR3 nucleotides are TGCGCCAGCAGCCAAGGGACAGGTAGCAATCAGCCCCAGCATTTT. It is translated as CASSQGTGSNQPQHF.

This chain links TRBV27 with TRBJ1-5; TRBD1 agrees at 7 bases. Germline-derived CDR1 and CDR2 are MNHEY and SMNVEV (reference sequence). Losses at the gene ends were 3 bases for V and 7 bases for J; bases not matched to a gene: 6. The CDR3 totals 14 residues. The CDR3 DNA reads as TGTGCCAGCAGTTTTCAGGGGGGAACCCAGCCCCAGCATTTT. This sequence encodes CASSFQGGTQPQHF.

The rearrangement joins TRBV28 to TRBJ1-2; D gene ambiguous. V lost 2 bases and J 8 bases, leaving 12 bases between the germline ends. The CDR3 runs to 13 residues. Germline lookup yields CDR1 MDHEN and CDR2 SYDVKM. The CDR3 DNA sequence: TGTGCCAGCAGTTTACGGTATTGGTACGGCTACACCTTC. Its protein product is CASSLRYWYGYTF.

This chain uses TRBV7-2 with TRBJ1-1; the D is unclear. Germline assignment: CDR1 SGHTA and CDR2 FQGNSA. This CDR3 has 14 residues. V lost 6 bases to trimming and J lost 2 bases, with 13 bases between them. This chain's CDR3 is CASSPSGVNTEAFF. The CDR3 DNA reads TGTGCCAGCAGTCCTTCCGGGGTAAACACTGAAGCTTTCTTT. The full variable domain, rest sourced from reference TRBV7-2 and TRBJ1-1, is GAGVSQSPSNKVTEKGKDVELRCDPISGHTALYWYRQSLGQGLEFLIYFQGNSAPDKSGLPSDRFSAERTGGSVSTLTIQRTQQEDSAVYLCASSPSGVNTEAFFGQGTRLTVV.

The chain joins TRBV4-1 to TRBJ1-1; 11 bases fit TRBD1. J lost 6 bases, V lost 5 bases, and 8 bases had no gene match. CDR3 length equals 15 residues. The germline CDR1 and CDR2 sequences are MGHRA and YSYEKL. This CDR3 is CASSSPGQGVSEAFF. The CDR3 region has the DNA TGCGCCAGCAGCTCACCGGGACAGGGGGTCTCTGAAGCTTTCTTT.

The chain links TRBV6-1 to TRBJ2-1; 9 nucleotides agree with TRBD2. The CDR3 is made up of 16 amino acids. The junction had 8 bases not matched to a gene; V was cut back by 1 base and J by 7 bases. Per the germline V gene, CDR1 is MNHNS and CDR2 is SASEGT. This CDR3 reads CASSEVWREGRNEQFF. The CDR3 coding sequence is TGTGCCAGCAGTGAAGTATGGCGGGAGGGCCGGAATGAGCAGTTCTTC.

This chain links TRBV29-1 with TRBJ2-2, with D possibly TRBD1 on 6 matching bases. The V and J ends lost 4 bases and 5 bases respectively, with 11 bases between them. The CDR3 loop spans 13 amino acids. Germline CDR1 is SQVTM and CDR2 is ANQGSEA. The CDR3 DNA sequence: TGCAGCGTTGGCCTAGGGGGAACCGGGGAGCTGTTTTTT. It codes for CSVGLGGTGELFF.

The chain uses TRBV29-1 and TRBJ2-1; TRBD1 agrees at 9 bases. The CDR3 runs to 12 residues. Germline CDR1 is SQVTM and CDR2 is ANQGSEA. J was trimmed by 7 bases and V by 4 bases; bases with no gene match: 2. CDR3 in DNA: TGCAGCGTTGGAGACAGGGGGAATGAGCAGTTCTTC. Translation: CSVGDRGNEQFF.

This clone was seen only a few times. The chain joins TRBV4-1 to TRBJ1-1; no clear D gene. The CDR3 totals 15 residues. Trimming removed 4 bases at V and 7 bases at J, with 19 bases between. Germline V CDR1 and CDR2: MGHRA, YSYEKL. The CDR3 DNA follows: TGCGCCAGCAGCCTCAGACCGACATCACGGGGTGAAGCTTTCTTT. Protein product: CASSLRPTSRGEAFF.

The rearrangement uses TRBV18 and TRBJ1-1; D remains unclear. The germline V gene has CDR1 KGHSH and CDR2 LQKENI. CDR3 size: 13 residues. Trimming took off 1 base at V and 7 bases at J, with 10 bases between the two ends. In DNA, the CDR3 is TGTGCCAGCTCACCACAGTTCGGGGATGAAGCTTTCTTT. It yields the protein CASSPQFGDEAFF. Complete variable domain (other parts from reference TRBV18 and TRBJ1-1): NAGVMQNPRHLVRRRGQEARLRCSPMKGHSHVYWYRQLPEEGLKFMVYLQKENIIDESGMPKERFSAEFPKEGPSILRIQQVVRGDSAAYFCASSPQFGDEAFFGQGTRLTVV.

The V call is TRBV27, the J call TRBJ2-5, with a tentative D call TRBD1 (7 bases). Trimming removed 5 bases from V and 6 bases from J, with 13 bases in between. Germline V gives CDR1 MNHEY, CDR2 SMNVEV (reference sequence). The CDR3 extends over 13 amino acids. This chain's CDR3 is CASSGGTEQTQYF. CDR3 coding DNA: TGTGCCAGCAGTGGAGGGACAGAACAGACCCAGTACTTC.

This clone has more than one count but fewer than ten. This rearrangement joins TRBV9 to TRBJ1-2; D gene ambiguous. CDR1 is SGDLS and CDR2 is YYNGEE in the germline V gene. V was pared by 1 base and J by 6 bases, with 16 bases between. This CDR3 is 15 amino acids long. DNA of the CDR3: TGTGCCAGCAGCGTAACCTCCGGGGATAGGGATGGCTACACCTTC. This sequence encodes CASSVTSGDRDGYTF.

This clone appeared a few times. The chain has TRBV6-5 and TRBJ2-7; TRBD2 is a possible D gene (5 bases). CDR3 length equals 12 residues. Trimming left V 10 bases short and J 6 bases short, with 16 bases between. Germline V gene data show CDR1 as MNHEY and CDR2 as SVGAGI. The CDR3 region is CATRESGGEQYF. Here the CDR3 DNA reads TGTGCCACCCGCGAGTCAGGAGGCGAGCAGTACTTC.

The chain joins TRBV2 to TRBJ1-5; the match to TRBD1 covers 8 bases. The CDR3 spans 14 residues. The germline gives CDR1 SNHLY, CDR2 FYNNEI. V lost 4 bases, J lost 5 bases, and 4 bases stayed unmatched. This CDR3 reads CASSGQGRDQPQHF. The DNA for the CDR3 is TGTGCCAGCAGTGGACAGGGGAGGGATCAGCCCCAGCATTTT.

The chain combines TRBV5-6 with TRBJ1-6, with TRBD1 as a possible D gene (6 bases). The CDR3 covers 14 residues. V gave up 4 bases and J gave up 5 bases, with 10 bases separating them. Germline-derived CDR1 and CDR2 are SGHDT and YYEEEE. The CDR3 nucleotides are TGTGCCAGCAGCCGCGGACAGAATAATTCACCCCTCCACTTT. Translated, it gives CASSRGQNNSPLHF. The full variable domain, its missing parts supplied by reference TRBV5-6 and TRBJ1-6, is DAGVTQSPTHLIKTRGQQVTLRCSPKSGHDTVSWYQQALGQGPQFIFQYYEEEERQRGNFPDRFSGHQFPNYSSELNVNALLLGDSALYLCASSRGQNNSPLHFGNGTRLTVT.

The chain carries TRBV6-1 and TRBJ1-5, with D unclear. The CDR3 is made up of 14 amino acids. The ends were cut back, 0 bases at V and 4 bases at J, with 7 bases in the middle. Germline V gene lookup returns CDR1 MNHNS and CDR2 SASEGT. CDR3 sequence reads: CASSEAGLNQPQHF. The CDR3 region has the DNA TGTGCCAGCAGTGAAGCGGGCCTGAATCAGCCCCAGCATTTT.